This passage covers 20 T cell receptor beta chains from one sample sequenced in a study of spatial heterogeneity in lung cancer (dated by TCRdb to about 2019). Library construction relied on 5' RACE. Sequenced using a NextSeq 500. The public reads were reanalyzed by TCRdb: fastp trimming at Q25, MiXCR alignment, in-frame beta chains only. One record per CDR3 amino acid sequence lists the most common genes and DNA. The sample has 50,000 to 60,000 distinct CDR3 sequences on record, more than 6.5% of them singletons. The ten largest clonotypes hold around 33% of the sample. The sample's time point label, decoded: blood at routine non-recurrence follow-up after resection. For TCR sequencing, whole RNA was extracted from tumor and nontumor lung tissue, or from cryopreserved PBMC samples, and no cell sorting was done. The sample in question was PBMCs, obtained at follow-up. The receptors shown here come from a female donor with early-stage non-small cell lung cancer.

This clonotype has at least ten counts. J is TRBJ2-6 and V is TRBV6-2 or TRBV6-3; D uncertain. CDR1 is MNHEY and CDR2 is SVGEGT in the germline V gene. V dropped 2 bases and J dropped 6 bases, with 5 bases sitting between them. The CDR3 has 13 residues. CDR3 sequence (DNA): TGTGCCAGCAGTTACCTTGTGGCCAACGTCCTGACTTTC. Translation gives CASSYLVANVLTF.

In this sample, this clonotype turned up many times. The junction departs from the called germline gene at one end, perhaps through a read error. The rearrangement joins TRBV7-7 to TRBJ2-3; maybe TRBD2 (5 bases). The CDR3 is made up of 15 amino acids. Germline loops: CDR1 SSHAT, CDR2 FNYEAQ (reference sequence). CDR3 protein: CASSPTDYRTDTQYF. In nucleotides, the CDR3 is TGTGCTAGCAGCCCTACCGACTACCGCACAGATACGCAGTATTTT.

This chain connects TRBV4-3 to TRBJ1-1, with a tentative D call TRBD1 (5 bases). V dropped 1 base and J dropped 4 bases, with 13 bases sitting between them. Looked up from germline, CDR1 is LGHNA and CDR2 is YSLEER. There are 15 residues in the CDR3. In nucleotides, the CDR3 is TGCGCCAGCAGCCAAGGGCGATTCAGGGCCACTGAAGCTTTCTTT. It yields the protein CASSQGRFRATEAFF.

This clonotype was counted only a few times. The V and J genes are TRBV24-1 and TRBJ2-1, with 9 bases aligning to TRBD2. The CDR3 runs to 16 residues. Trimming cost V 3 bases and J 7 bases; bases outside gene matches: 9. Germline CDR1 is KGHDR and CDR2 is SFDVKD. CDR3 bases: TGTGCCACCAGTGATCCCAGCGGGGGGCGAAGGAATGAGCAGTTCTTC. Its protein product is CATSDPSGGRRNEQFF.

Many counts were recorded for this clonotype. The chain carries TRBV5-1 and TRBJ2-3; D is unresolved. Trimming pared 5 bases from V and 8 bases from J, leaving 15 bases between. This CDR3 is 13 amino acids long. The germline V gene encodes CDR1 SGHRS and CDR2 YFSETQ. CDR3 DNA: TGCGCCAGCAGTGAGCCGCAAGGTAGTACGCAGTATTTT. Residues: CASSEPQGSTQYF.

This clonotype appeared many times. V gene TRBV24-1 combines with J gene TRBJ1-2, with 10 bases lining up with TRBD1. From germline, CDR1 is KGHDR and CDR2 SFDVKD. CDR3 size: 15 residues. Trimming at V came to 3 bases and at J to 2 bases, leaving 2 bases not matched to a gene. The CDR3 bases are TGTGCCACCAGTGATCCGGGACAGGGGAACTATGGCTACACCTTC. Translated, it gives CATSDPGQGNYGYTF.

The chain employs TRBV7-2 and TRBJ1-3; perhaps TRBD1 as D (6 bases). The CDR3 has 15 residues. Germline CDR1 and CDR2: SGHTA and FQGNSA. Deletions cut 8 bases from V and 0 bases from J, with 14 bases between. DNA for the CDR3: TGTGCCAGCCTGGCGGGGGGGCTCTCTGGAAACACCATATATTTT. Its protein product is CASLAGGLSGNTIYF.

This clonotype showed up many times. The chain has TRBV7-2 and TRBJ2-2; tentatively, D is TRBD2 (6 bases). CDR1 and CDR2 (germline): SGHTA, FQGNSA. The V end was cut by 5 bases, the J end by 7 bases, with 17 bases between. The CDR3 sequence is 15 residues long. The CDR3 DNA reads as TGTGCCAGCAGCCCGCGGGGCGGGCCGAGCGGGGAGCTGTTTTTT. The encoded protein is CASSPRGGPSGELFF.

This clonotype occurred many times. This chain links TRBV11-2 with TRBJ2-6, with 8 bases aligning to TRBD1. V gave up 8 bases and J gave up 0 bases; unmatched junction bases: 9. Germline CDR1 and CDR2: SGHAT and FQNNGV. The CDR3 loop spans 17 amino acids. Written as DNA, the CDR3 is TGTGCCAGCGGATCGGACAGGGCCCTCTCTGGGGCCAACGTCCTGACTTTC. Its translation is CASGSDRALSGANVLTF.

There are a few counts of this clonotype. The J gene is TRBJ2-2, the V gene TRBV12-3 or TRBV12-4, with TRBD1 matching over 11 bases. V dropped 6 bases and J dropped 5; count of bases not matched to a gene: 8. This CDR3 region has 16 residues. CDR3 loop: CASSPPGQGATGELFF. The CDR3 DNA reads as TGTGCCAGCAGCCCACCAGGACAGGGGGCGACCGGGGAGCTGTTTTTT.

The chain recombines TRBV18 with TRBJ2-7, with D possibly TRBD1 on 5 matching bases. The CDR3 sequence is 17 residues long. The V end was cut by 3 bases, the J end by 2 bases, with 20 bases between. Germline V gene sequence: CDR1 KGHSH, CDR2 LQKENI. The CDR3 sequence is CASSPYTDSDFTYEQYF. The DNA of the CDR3 is TGTGCCAGCTCACCCTATACTGACAGCGATTTTACCTACGAGCAGTACTTC.

The chain couples TRBV30 to TRBJ2-1; D possibly matches TRBD1 or TRBD2 (5 bases each). Trimming took off 4 bases at V and 4 bases at J, with 14 bases between the two ends. The CDR3 sequence is 14 residues long. The V gene's germline CDR1 is GTSNPN and CDR2 SVGIG (reference sequence). CDR3 in amino acids: CAWTGLAGYNEQFF. The CDR3 DNA follows: TGTGCCTGGACGGGGCTAGCAGGTTACAATGAGCAGTTCTTC.

This clonotype was recorded many times. The V gene is TRBV7-3, the J gene TRBJ2-3, with D possibly being TRBD2 (7 bases). Germline V gene sequence: CDR1 SGHTA, CDR2 FQGTGA. V gave up 5 bases and J gave up 1 base, with 16 bases separating them. This CDR3 is built from 16 residues. The CDR3 protein is CASSPPGGGGTDTQYF. The CDR3 region has the DNA TGTGCCAGCAGCCCCCCGGGGGGCGGGGGCACAGATACGCAGTATTTT.

The J gene is TRBJ2-7, the V gene TRBV12-3 or TRBV12-4; TRBD1 might be the D (6 bases). The CDR3 length is 12 residues. V lost 6 bases and J 2 bases, leaving 8 bases between the germline ends. The chain's CDR3 is CASRTGTYEQYF. The CDR3 nucleotides are TGTGCCAGCAGGACAGGAACCTACGAGCAGTACTTC.

The chain couples TRBV5-1 to TRBJ1-4; 9 nucleotides agree with TRBD1. CDR3 size: 17 residues. Germline loops: CDR1 SGHRS, CDR2 YFSETQ. With 4 bases clipped from V and 8 bases from J, the junction kept 15 bases outside the gene matches. This CDR3 reads CASSLGQGAPFGEKLFF. Here the CDR3 DNA reads TGCGCCAGCAGCCTGGGACAGGGTGCCCCCTTTGGGGAAAAACTGTTTTTT.

Many counts were recorded for this clonotype. The J gene is TRBJ2-1, the V gene TRBV24-1; D assignment may be TRBD1 or TRBD2 (5 bases each). Germline V gene sequence: CDR1 KGHDR, CDR2 SFDVKD. The CDR3 spans 11 residues. Trimming removed 3 bases from V and 9 bases from J, with 5 bases in between. In DNA, the CDR3 is TGTGCCACCAGTGATGGGGGTGAGCAGTTCTTC. Translating gives CATSDGGEQFF.

This clonotype came up a few times. The chain joins TRBV4-1 to TRBJ1-2, with TRBD1 matching over 7 bases. The CDR3 is 16 residues long. V was clipped by 4 bases and J by 7 bases; unmatched bases: 15. Germline V gives CDR1 MGHRA, CDR2 YSYEKL. CDR3 loop: CASSPTRTGRPSGYTF. The CDR3 bases are TGCGCCAGCAGCCCAACAAGGACAGGTCGTCCTAGTGGCTACACCTTC.

The chain employs TRBV12-3 or TRBV12-4 and TRBJ1-5, with a weak D call TRBD1 (5 bases). This CDR3 contains 15 residues. With 1 base removed from V and 1 base from J, the gap between germline ends came to 8 bases. CDR3 sequence (DNA): TGTGCCAGCAGTTTAGAAGGGGCAAGCAATCAGCCCCAGCATTTT. Translating gives CASSLEGASNQPQHF.

The chain has TRBV4-3 and TRBJ1-6; the D gene is possibly TRBD1 (6 bases). The V end lost 3 bases, the J end lost 9 bases, and 12 bases lay between the germline ends. Germline loops: CDR1 LGHNA, CDR2 YSLEER. The CDR3 is 14 residues long. The DNA for the CDR3 is TGCGCCAGCAGCCAGGACAGACCTACTTCACCCCTCCACTTT. It specifies CASSQDRPTSPLHF.

This clonotype was picked up many times. The chain carries TRBV19 and TRBJ1-2; 7 nucleotides align to TRBD1. J was trimmed by 6 bases and V by 7 bases; bases with no gene match: 11. Germline CDR1 and CDR2: LNHDA and SQIVND (reference sequence). The CDR3 has 14 residues. This CDR3 is CASNVQGTSDGYTF. The CDR3 DNA is TGTGCCAGTAACGTACAGGGGACGTCGGATGGCTACACCTTC.